This paragraph reports one T cell receptor beta chain. Antigen unknown. This CDR3 contains 13 residues. Between the trimmed V and J ends, which lost 6 bases and 2 bases, there was a span of 14 bases. CDR1 and CDR2 from the germline V gene are DFQATT and SNEGSKA (reference sequence). Arm-PCR with iRepertoire HTBI primers amplified the CDR3 regions for these TCR beta libraries. TCRdb re-derived calls from the multiplex PCR reads in MiXCR, one entry per CDR3 protein. Here the sample spans 300,000 to 350,000 distinct CDR3 sequences, around a fifth being singletons. As for time point: persistent/refractory GD, antithyroid drugs over 5 years with positive TRAb. RNA from PBMCs was the source of the TCR library. Patients met American Thyroid Association criteria for Graves' disease. This record belongs to a study of regulatory T cells in long-lasting Graves disease. Study as a whole: The study counted Graves' disease as persistent given over 5 years of antithyroid drugs and positive TSH receptor antibodies. Study observations and caveats: There was favoring of TRBV28, TRBJ1-2 and TRBJ2-5 in persistent disease. Fewer public clonotypes were shared by new patients (approximately 1,000) than by persistent patients (approximately 2,700).

The J gene is TRBJ2-7, the V gene TRBV20-1, with D maybe TRBD1 (6 bases). The receptor was derived from a female donor with Graves disease. The source was peripheral blood mononuclear cells (PBMCs), collected when the disease was refractory, from a patient treated with antithyroid drugs. CDR3: CSAQDSNTYEQYF. CDR3 in DNA: TGCAGTGCGCAGGACAGCAACACCTACGAGCAGTACTTC.